The present entry profiles one T cell receptor beta chain with its context. The sample originates from a study of blood T cell repertoires in COVID-19. The J segment lost 10 bases and the V segment lost 0 bases, leaving 11 bases of the junction unmatched. Per the germline V gene, CDR1 is SGDLS and CDR2 is YYNGEE. The CDR3 sequence is 16 residues long. Only in-frame clones appear in the TCRdb table, and some are missing; sequencing was by immunoSEQ multiplex PCR. Among hundreds of thousands of clones listed, around 87% were seen once. Participants spanned ages about 18 to 100 years and resided in 20 to 30 US areas. Participant reports of clinical history set cohort assignment. Cohort 3 donors counted as recovered after two negative PCRs, clearance, or resolved symptoms.

This receptor was taken from a woman aged 45-65 years who had recovered from COVID-19. The specimen was PBMCs or T cells enriched from blood (not recorded which). The chain employs TRBV9 and TRBJ2-3; TRBD2 agrees at 10 bases. The CDR3 region is CASSVGASGSFGAQYF. DNA for the CDR3: TGTGCCAGCAGCGTAGGGGCTAGCGGGAGTTTCGGAGCGCAGTATTTT.